This T cell receptor beta chain was sequenced for a study of blood T cells in healthy people across ages. The second PCR ran about 7 to 12 cycles with a sample-barcoded 5' primer and J-beta primers. Each CDR3 protein is one row after TCRdb ran MiXCR on the 5' RACE reads. The table records about 970,000 distinct CDR3 sequences, approximately 50% of them present only once. As concerns this clonotype: Its antigen remains unknown.

Trimming took off 3 bases at V and 0 bases at J, with 11 bases between the two ends. The germline V gene has CDR1 SGHRS and CDR2 YFSETQ. The CDR3 length is 15 residues. Broader study findings: Donors of long life had a larger count of naive CD4+ cells and greater diversity than aged donors.

Every donor gave 9 to 10 milliliters of peripheral blood. The sequence was collected from a woman aged 55-70 years in good health. This chain connects TRBV5-1 to TRBJ2-3; D is unclear. The source material was blood. CDR3 in DNA: TGCGCCAGCAGCTCCGACTCCACTAGCACAGATACGCAGTATTTT. This gives the protein CASSSDSTSTDTQYF.